This TCR beta chain is drawn from a study of CD8+CD57+ T cells in acquired aplastic anemia. This clonotype has only a few counts. Profiles of TCR beta VDJ and CDR3 were generated from a genomic DNA template. Using its own MiXCR run on the reads, TCRdb lists one record per CDR3 protein. Of 130,000 or so distinct CDR3 sequences in the sample, more than 35% are singletons; the top ten hold less than 8.5%. V lost 6 bases, J lost 0 bases, and 11 bases lay in between. The CDR3 is 15 residues long. Per the germline V gene, CDR1 is KGHDR and CDR2 is SFDVKD. The sequenced sample was sorted CD4+, CD8+, or CD8+CD57+ T cells (not recorded which) from PBMCs. The gene calls are TRBV24-1 and TRBJ2-1; TRBD1 might be the D (6 bases). The sequence was collected from a human donor in good health, serving as a control. The CDR3: CATSHGTHSYNEQFF. The CDR3 nucleotides read TGTGCCACCAGTCACGGGACACACTCCTACAATGAGCAGTTCTTC.